This T cell receptor beta chain emerged from a study of early T cells in non-severe SARS-CoV-2 infection. TCRdb used MiXCR to reprocess the 5' RACE reads, holding one entry per CDR3 protein. Of about 67,000 distinct CDR3 sequences in the sample, about 9.9% were seen once. The sequenced material came from whole blood. This TCR was recovered from an adult who was a healthcare worker with PCR-confirmed SARS-CoV-2 infection or an uninfected control (not recorded which).

CDR3 bases: TGTGCCAGCAGCTTAGGGCTAGCCGGAACCTACGAGCAGTACTTC. Translation: CASSLGLAGTYEQYF. This sequence joins TRBV7-9 and TRBJ2-7; possibly TRBD2 for D (5 bases). CDR3 length: 15 amino acids. Per the germline V gene, CDR1 is SEHNR and CDR2 is FQNEAQ (reference sequence). Trimming removed 1 base from V and 2 bases from J, with 12 bases in between.